A single sample is the source of the 22 T cell receptor beta chains below, sequenced in a study of blood T cell repertoires in COVID-19. Sequenced by immunoSEQ multiplex PCR; TCRdb stores in-frame clones only, minus some. The sample holds 200,000 to 250,000 clones; about 90% are singletons and the top ten take around 15%. The sequenced material came from PBMCs or T cells enriched from blood (not recorded which). These receptors were taken from a woman aged 50 to 60 with acute COVID-19.

V usage is TRBV11-2 and J usage is TRBJ2-5, with 12 bases matching TRBD2. V lost 5 bases and J lost 3; bases outside the gene matches: 7. Germline V gene lookup returns CDR1 SGHAT and CDR2 FQNNGV. The CDR3 is 16 amino acids. The CDR3 DNA is TGTGCCAGCAGCGATGCGACTAGCGGGAGTAAAGAGACCCAGTACTTC. Translating it yields CASSDATSGSKETQYF.

The rearrangement links TRBV19 to TRBJ1-1; D unresolved. Trimming shortened V by 5 bases and J by 2 bases, and 9 bases separated the two germline ends. Germline values: CDR1 LNHDA, CDR2 SQIVND (reference sequence). This CDR3 region has 13 residues. The DNA for the CDR3 is TGTGCCAGTAGTTACAGCGGTAACACTGAAGCTTTCTTT. Translated: CASSYSGNTEAFF.

This rearrangement joins TRBV5-1 to TRBJ2-1; D gene ambiguous. This CDR3 is built from 12 residues. The germline CDR1 and CDR2 sequences are SGHRS and YFSETQ. Trimming stripped 4 bases from V and 6 bases from J, with 8 bases between. Here the CDR3 DNA reads TGCGCCAGCAGCACACCATCCAATGAGCAGTTCTTC. It codes for CASSTPSNEQFF.

The chain links TRBV30 to TRBJ1-6; 11 nucleotides match TRBD1. The V gene's germline CDR1 is GTSNPN and CDR2 SVGIG (reference sequence). CDR3 length equals 13 residues. J was trimmed by 9 bases and V by 8 bases; bases with no gene match: 6. CDR3 nucleotides: TGTGCCCGGCGGACAGGGGGCATTTCACCCCTCCACTTT. Protein product: CARRTGGISPLHF.

This sequence joins TRBV29-1 and TRBJ2-7; 9 bases are shared with TRBD2. Germline values: CDR1 SQVTM, CDR2 ANQGSEA. With 4 bases clipped from V and 3 bases from J, the junction kept 13 bases outside the gene matches. The CDR3 has 16 residues. Here the CDR3 reads CSVGGTSRGPLYEQYF. The CDR3 nucleotides read TGCAGCGTTGGGGGGACTAGCCGAGGTCCCCTCTACGAGCAGTACTTC.

Written as DNA, the CDR3 is TGTGCCAGCAGCTTATGGGCTAGCGGAGATTACGAGCAGTACTTC. As protein: CASSLWASGDYEQYF. The V call is TRBV7-9, the J call TRBJ2-7; 7 nucleotides agree with TRBD2. Germline trimming cut 2 bases from V and 4 bases from J; bases unmatched to any gene: 8. Germline CDR1 and CDR2: SEHNR and FQNEAQ (reference sequence). The CDR3 length is 15 residues.

The table lists this clone with a count of one. The J gene is TRBJ1-2, the V gene TRBV20-1; 8 bases are shared with TRBD1. The CDR3 totals 11 residues. With 5 bases clipped from V and 8 bases from J, the junction kept 4 bases outside the gene matches. The V gene's germline CDR1 is DFQATT and CDR2 SNEGSKA (reference sequence). The CDR3 loop is CSAGQGRGYTF. For the CDR3, the DNA is TGCAGTGCTGGACAGGGAAGGGGCTACACCTTC.

CDR3 DNA: TGTGCCAGCAGTTTCGACAGGGATGGAGAGACCCAGTACTTC. It specifies CASSFDRDGETQYF. The V gene is TRBV28, the J gene TRBJ2-5; 7 nucleotides match TRBD1. The CDR3 covers 14 residues. Germline assignment: CDR1 MDHEN and CDR2 SYDVKM. The V segment lost 3 bases and the J segment 4 bases; nucleotides outside the gene matches: 5.

J is TRBJ1-2 and V is TRBV25-1; TRBD1 might be the D (6 bases). There are 13 residues in the CDR3. V was clipped by 6 bases and J by 5 bases, with 13 bases between them. The V gene's germline CDR1 is MGHDK and CDR2 SYGVNS. In nucleotides, the CDR3 is TGTGCCAGCAGGGGCACAGGGCCATATGGCTACACCTTC. It codes for CASRGTGPYGYTF.

This rearrangement joins TRBV2 to TRBJ1-1, with 8 bases identical to TRBD1. Germline assignment: CDR1 SNHLY and CDR2 FYNNEI. The CDR3 runs to 16 residues. The V segment lost 6 bases and the J segment 1 base; nucleotides outside the gene matches: 10. This CDR3 reads CASRRGQGRSNTEAFF. Written as DNA, the CDR3 is TGTGCCAGCAGGAGAGGACAGGGCCGTTCGAACACTGAAGCTTTCTTT. The whole variable domain, remainder taken from reference TRBV2 and TRBJ1-1, is EPEVTQTPSHQVTQMGQEVILRCVPISNHLYFYWYRQILGQKVEFLVSFYNNEISEKSEIFDDQFSVERPDGSNFTLKIRSTKLEDSAMYFCASRRGQGRSNTEAFFGQGTRLTVV.

The chain uses TRBV6-5 and TRBJ2-5; TRBD1 agrees at 7 bases. This CDR3 contains 15 residues. Per germline, CDR1 MNHEY and CDR2 SVGAGI. Trimming cost V 6 bases and J 4 bases; bases outside gene matches: 11. This CDR3 reads CASRKPRGLGETQYF. The DNA for the CDR3 is TGTGCCAGCAGAAAGCCAAGGGGGCTCGGAGAGACCCAGTACTTC.

The V gene is TRBV19, the J gene TRBJ1-4; D unclear. V was trimmed by 3 bases and J by 2 bases, leaving 13 bases between them. CDR1 is LNHDA, CDR2 SQIVND, per germline (reference sequence). This CDR3 comprises 16 residues. The CDR3 here is CASSILTGVTNEKLFF. The CDR3 coding sequence is TGTGCCAGTAGTATTCTAACCGGGGTGACTAATGAAAAACTGTTTTTT. Full variable domain (rest looked up from reference TRBV19 and TRBJ1-4): DGGITQSPKYLFRKEGQNVTLSCEQNLNHDAMYWYRQDPGQGLRLIYYSQIVNDFQKGDIAEGYSVSREKKESFPLTVTSAQKNPTAFYLCASSILTGVTNEKLFFGSGTQLSVL.

The gene calls are TRBV2 and TRBJ1-1; D might be TRBD1 (5 bases). The V gene's germline CDR1 is SNHLY and CDR2 FYNNEI. The length of the CDR3 is 14 residues. V gave up 3 bases and J gave up 4 bases, with 12 bases separating them. CDR3 in amino acids: CASSDSRGSTEAFF. DNA for the CDR3: TGTGCCAGCAGTGACTCCCGGGGGTCCACTGAAGCTTTCTTT. The complete variable domain, with remaining parts taken from reference TRBV2 and TRBJ1-1, reads EPEVTQTPSHQVTQMGQEVILRCVPISNHLYFYWYRQILGQKVEFLVSFYNNEISEKSEIFDDQFSVERPDGSNFTLKIRSTKLEDSAMYFCASSDSRGSTEAFFGQGTRLTVV.

The chain has TRBV1 and TRBJ2-6; the table's D call of TRBD1 was not tested on the DNA. TRBV1 is flagged as a pseudogene. The CDR3 covers 19 residues. This chain's CDR3 is CTSSQERKTGDSGANVLTF. CDR3 bases: TGCACCAGCAGCCAAGAGAGAAAGACAGGGGACTCTGGGGCCAACGTCCTGACTTTC.

V gene TRBV7-2 combines with J gene TRBJ1-2; D might be TRBD1 (5 bases). The CDR3 runs 13 residues. Trimming shortened V by 5 bases and J by 6 bases, and 13 bases separated the two germline ends. Germline assignment: CDR1 SGHTA and CDR2 FQGNSA. This CDR3 reads CASSPYDSDGYTF. CDR3 coding DNA: TGTGCCAGCAGCCCTTACGACAGCGATGGCTACACCTTC.

This chain links TRBV5-1 with TRBJ1-2, with D possibly matching TRBD1 (6 bases). Trimming pared 4 bases from V and 4 bases from J, leaving 8 bases between. Germline assignment: CDR1 SGHRS and CDR2 YFSETQ. This CDR3 spans 12 amino acids. CDR3 nucleotides: TGCGCCAGCAGCATGGACAGCTATGGCTACACCTTC. Translated: CASSMDSYGYTF. Full variable domain (outside the CDR3, taken from reference TRBV5-1 and TRBJ1-2): KAGVTQTPRYLIKTRGQQVTLSCSPISGHRSVSWYQQTPGQGLQFLFEYFSETQRNKGNFPGRFSGRQFSNSRSEMNVSTLELGDSALYLCASSMDSYGYTFGSGTRLTVV.

A few counts support this clone. The J gene is TRBJ1-1, the V gene TRBV19; D may be TRBD1 (6 bases). This CDR3 comprises 14 residues. Per germline, CDR1 LNHDA and CDR2 SQIVND (reference sequence). Deletions cut 7 bases from V and 4 bases from J, with 16 bases between. The CDR3 sequence is CASNAQGGSTEAFF. CDR3 nucleotides: TGTGCCAGTAATGCACAGGGTGGCAGCACTGAAGCTTTCTTT.

The genes are TRBV5-1 and TRBJ2-1; no definite D call. This CDR3 spans 13 amino acids. Germline assignment: CDR1 SGHRS and CDR2 YFSETQ. Trimming took off 0 bases at V and 5 bases at J, with 6 bases between the two ends. The CDR3 reads CASSLGPDNEQFF. In nucleotides, the CDR3 is TGCGCCAGCAGCTTGGGTCCAGACAATGAGCAGTTCTTC.

This chain joins TRBV7-2 and TRBJ2-5; the match to TRBD2 covers 12 bases. V lost 5 bases to trimming and J lost 5 bases; unmatched junction nucleotides: 6. The length of the CDR3 is 15 residues. Germline V gives CDR1 SGHTA, CDR2 FQGNSA. CDR3 sequence (DNA): TGTGCCAGCAGCATACGGACTAGCGGGATTGAGACCCAGTACTTC. Amino acid sequence: CASSIRTSGIETQYF.

The V call is TRBV14, the J call TRBJ2-7; 11 positions agree with TRBD2. CDR3 length equals 15 residues. Trimming took 4 bases from V and 2 from J; bases not matched to a gene: 4. Per germline, CDR1 SGHDN and CDR2 FVKESK. The CDR3 DNA sequence: TGTGCCAGCAGCCCGAGACTAGCGGGAACCTACGAGCAGTACTTC. It specifies CASSPRLAGTYEQYF.

The chain employs TRBV19 and TRBJ2-1; 10 bases map to TRBD1. The CDR3 is made up of 13 amino acids. Germline trimming cut 5 bases from V and 9 bases from J; bases unmatched to any gene: 4. CDR1 and CDR2 (germline): LNHDA, SQIVND (reference sequence). CDR3: CASSRTGGTEQFF. CDR3 in DNA: TGTGCCAGTAGTCGGACAGGGGGGACTGAGCAGTTCTTC.

V gene TRBV7-3 combines with J gene TRBJ2-7, with 8 bases aligning to TRBD2. CDR1 is SGHTA and CDR2 is FQGTGA in the germline V gene. The CDR3 extends over 15 amino acids. J was trimmed by 4 bases and V by 2 bases; bases with no gene match: 7. DNA of the CDR3: TGTGCCAGCAGCTTAGCGAGCGGGAGCCAATACGAGCAGTACTTC. Amino acids: CASSLASGSQYEQYF. Full variable domain (missing parts from reference TRBV7-3 and TRBJ2-7): GAGVSQTPSNKVTEKGKYVELRCDPISGHTALYWYRQSLGQGPEFLIYFQGTGAADDSGLPNDRFFAVRPEGSVSTLKIQRTERGDSAVYLCASSLASGSQYEQYFGPGTRLTVT.